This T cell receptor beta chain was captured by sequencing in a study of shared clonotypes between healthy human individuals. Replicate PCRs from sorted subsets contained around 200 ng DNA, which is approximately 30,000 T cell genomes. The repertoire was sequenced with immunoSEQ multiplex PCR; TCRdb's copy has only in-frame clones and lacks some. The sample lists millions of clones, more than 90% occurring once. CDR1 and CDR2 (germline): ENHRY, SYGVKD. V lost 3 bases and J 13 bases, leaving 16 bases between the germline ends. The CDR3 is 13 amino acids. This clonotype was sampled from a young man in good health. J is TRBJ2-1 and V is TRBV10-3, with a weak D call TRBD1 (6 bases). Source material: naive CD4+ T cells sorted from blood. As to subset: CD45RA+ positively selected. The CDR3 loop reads CAISDYREGGQFF. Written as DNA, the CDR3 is TGTGCCATCAGTGATTACAGGGAAGGAGGTCAGTTCTTC.